This is a list of T cell receptor beta chains from one sample in a study of shared clonotypes between healthy human individuals. TCRdb keeps only in-frame clones here, not all; method: immunoSEQ multiplex PCR. The table shows some 2.1 million clones, with 95% occurring only once. The sample comprised naive CD4+ T cells sorted from blood. These receptor sequences come from a young man in good health. CDR3s include the opening cysteine and the closing phenylalanine or tryptophan. The order of the fields is V gene, J gene, D gene, clone size, CDR3 DNA, CDR3 protein. The D gene is left open where the match is weak. Size tells how often a clone was seen (once, few, many) or the class of an expanded clone, and some rows leave it out.

TRBV5-8	TRBJ2-1	TRBD2	.	TGTGCCAGCAGACCCCGACTAGCGGGAGCGGGCAATGAGCAGTTCTTC	CASRPRLAGAGNEQFF
TRBV19	TRBJ1-2	.	.	TGTGCCAGTAGTATGGCCAGGGCGTACTATGGCTACACCTTC	CASSMARAYYGYTF
TRBV29-1	TRBJ2-1	TRBD2	.	TGCAGCGTGGCTAGCGGGGGGGCCTTCAATGAGCAGTTCTTC	CSVASGGAFNEQFF
TRBV6-5	TRBJ1-2	.	.	TGTGCCAGCAGTTCCCGGGCCCTGGGGGGCTACACCTTC	CASSSRALGGYTF
TRBV9	TRBJ1-1	.	.	TGTGCCAGCCGAGCCGCTCAGTGGAACACTGAAGCTTTCTTT	CASRAAQWNTEAFF
TRBV9	TRBJ1-6	.	.	TGTGCCAGCAGCGTATTTGATTATAATTCACCCCTCCACTTT	CASSVFDYNSPLHF
TRBV28	TRBJ2-1	.	few	TGTGCCAGCAGTTTTGCGAATATGGGATACAATGAGCAGTTCTTC	CASSFANMGYNEQFF
TRBV4-1	TRBJ2-3	.	.	TGCGCCAGCAGCCAAACCGTGGGGGCAGGGTATGGCACAGATACGCAGTATTTT	CASSQTVGAGYGTDTQYF
TRBV30	TRBJ2-1	.	.	TGTGCCTGGTTAGGGGGAGGGCCATACAATGAGCAGTTCTTC	CAWLGGGPYNEQFF
TRBV9	TRBJ2-1	TRBD2	.	TGTGCCAGCAGCGTAACTAGCGGGGGGACGTTCTACAATGAGCAGTTCTTC	CASSVTSGGTFYNEQFF
TRBV10-2	TRBJ1-2	.	.	TGCGCCAGCAGTGATAATGCAGGACTGGGCTACACCTTC	CASSDNAGLGYTF
TRBV28	TRBJ2-7	.	once	TGTGCCAGCAGCTCCAGATACGAGCAGTACTTC	CASSSRYEQYF
TRBV19	TRBJ1-5	.	.	TGTGCCACCGACCGAGGGGGGTATCAGCCCCAGCATTTT	CATDRGGYQPQHF
TRBV5-4	TRBJ1-6	.	.	TGTGCCAGCAGCTTGCCCAATTCACCCCTCCACTTT	CASSLPNSPLHF
TRBV5-1	TRBJ2-5	TRBD1	.	TGCGCCAGCAGCGACCTACAGGGGATTGAGACCCAGTACTTC	CASSDLQGIETQYF
TRBV5-1	TRBJ1-2	.	.	TGCGCCAGCAGCTCAGGAGGAATTTGGGACAACTATGGCTACACCTTC	CASSSGGIWDNYGYTF
TRBV4-3	TRBJ2-7	.	once	TGCGCCAGCAGCCATCACGACATACAAGTGCACGAGCAGTACTTC	CASSHHDIQVHEQYF
TRBV28	TRBJ1-4	.	.	TGTGCCAGCAGACTTGGGTTGACGGGAGAAAAACTGTTTTTT	CASRLGLTGEKLFF
TRBV6-5	TRBJ2-2	.	.	TGTGCCAGCAGCCGGGGTTCGAACACCGGGGAGCTGTTTTTT	CASSRGSNTGELFF
TRBV2	TRBJ2-1	.	.	TGTGCCAGCAGTGCTGAGGGTTTCGGCTACAATGAGCAGTTCTTC	CASSAEGFGYNEQFF
TRBV10-3	TRBJ1-5	.	.	TGTGCCATCAGGGACACGGATCAGCCCCAGCATTTT	CAIRDTDQPQHF
TRBV30	TRBJ2-5	.	once	TGTGCCTGGGGACTGAAGCAAGAGACCCAGTACTTC	CAWGLKQETQYF
TRBV6-5	TRBJ1-2	.	.	TGTGCCAGCAGTTACTCATCAGGGGTAAATGGCTACACCTTC	CASSYSSGVNGYTF
TRBV5-1	TRBJ2-3	.	.	TGCGCCAGCCGGGGCGGGGAAAGCACAGATACGCAGTATTTT	CASRGGESTDTQYF
TRBV9	TRBJ1-5	.	.	TGTGCCAGCAGCGTAGCGGGCAATCAGCCCCAGCATTTT	CASSVAGNQPQHF
TRBV12-5	TRBJ2-5	TRBD2	.	TGTGCTAGTGGTTTGGGGACTAGCGGGACAAAAGGGAAGACCCAGTACTTC	CASGLGTSGTKGKTQYF
TRBV15	TRBJ2-1	TRBD2	.	TGTGCCACCAGCAGGACGGGACTAGCGGGGGCCGCCTCCTACAATGAGCAGTTCTTC	CATSRTGLAGAASYNEQFF
TRBV11-2	TRBJ2-1	.	.	TGTGCCAGCAGCAAAGTCGGGGGACAGTTAGGCTCCTACAATGAGCAGTTCTTC	CASSKVGGQLGSYNEQFF
TRBV7-9	TRBJ2-7	TRBD2	.	TGTGCCAGCAGCCCCACACTAGCGCAAAACTACGAGCAGTACTTC	CASSPTLAQNYEQYF
TRBV11-2	TRBJ1-2	TRBD1	.	TGTGCCAGCAGCACGTCCGACAGGGACCATGGCTACACCTTC	CASSTSDRDHGYTF
TRBV6-1	TRBJ1-3	.	.	TGTGCCAGCAGTGAACAATTAGGTCAGAGCTCTGGAAACACCATATATTTT	CASSEQLGQSSGNTIYF
TRBV6-5	TRBJ1-1	.	.	TGTGCCAGCAGTCCAACACCCGGCGGGAACACTGAAGCTTTCTTT	CASSPTPGGNTEAFF
TRBV13	TRBJ2-1	.	.	TGTGCCAGCAGCCCCCGCGGAAAGGGCTCCTACAATGAGCAGTTCTTC	CASSPRGKGSYNEQFF
TRBV6-5	TRBJ2-7	.	.	TGTGCCAGCAGTTACTCCGTCCGGGGCGCCTACGAGCAGTACTTC	CASSYSVRGAYEQYF
TRBV6-5	TRBJ2-5	.	.	TGTGCCAGCAGTTACGACAGAACCAGAGAGACCCAGTACTTC	CASSYDRTRETQYF
TRBV5-8	TRBJ2-2	.	.	TGTGCCAGCAGCTTGGACGGATTGAACACCGGGGAGCTGTTTTTT	CASSLDGLNTGELFF
TRBV30	TRBJ2-3	TRBD2	once	TGTGCCTGGGAGCGGGAGAGGGCAGATACGCAGTATTTT	CAWERERADTQYF
TRBV11-2	TRBJ2-7	TRBD2	.	TGTGCCAGCAGCTTAGTTTCTAGCGGGTCATCCTACGAGCAGTACTTC	CASSLVSSGSSYEQYF
TRBV29-1	TRBJ2-3	.	.	TGCAGCGTTAGTCCTACTAGCACAGATACGCAGTATTTT	CSVSPTSTDTQYF
TRBV5-1	TRBJ2-7	TRBD2	.	TGCGCCAGCAGCCCGGGACTAGCGGGAGGGGGCGAGCAGTACTTC	CASSPGLAGGGEQYF
TRBV30	TRBJ2-7	.	once	TGTGCCTGGATAGGCGTCGCCGAGCAGTACTTC	CAWIGVAEQYF
TRBV6-1	TRBJ2-3	.	.	TGTGCCAGCAGTGCCCTCTCCTCCACAGATACGCAGTATTTT	CASSALSSTDTQYF
TRBV28	TRBJ1-6	.	.	TGTGCCAGCACCACCAGAGCCTATAATTCACCCCTCCACTTT	CASTTRAYNSPLHF
TRBV2	TRBJ1-6	.	.	TGTGCCAGCAGGGCCTCCTATAATTCACCCCTCCACTTT	CASRASYNSPLHF
TRBV11-3	TRBJ1-2	TRBD1	.	TGTGCCGCTGACCGGGACAGGGGTTTCTATGGCTACACCTTC	CAADRDRGFYGYTF
TRBV28	TRBJ2-7	.	.	TGTGCCAGCAGTTTGACGGATGCCCTGGTTTACTTC	CASSLTDALVYF
TRBV5-1	TRBJ2-5	.	.	TGCGCCAGCAGCTTGGCCGGTGGGGGGCAAGAGACCCAGTACTTC	CASSLAGGGQETQYF